The text below deals with one T cell receptor (beta chain). Its target is not known. PCR amplification relied on 60 Vbeta primers (plus 13 Jbeta primers). Sequencing used immunoSEQ multiplex PCR; TCRdb keeps in-frame clones, though not all of them. The sample contains under 150,000 clones, around 82% of which appear only once. V lost 5 bases to trimming and J lost 4 bases, with 12 bases between them. The CDR3 contains 14 residues. Germline V gene data show CDR1 as PRHDT and CDR2 as FYEKMQ (reference sequence). This sample is part of a study of cytomegalovirus exposure and HLA in healthy donors. Findings of the study overall: The majority of TCR sequences were rare, yet some public TCRs appeared in many donors.

This clonotype was sampled from a boy younger than 18 in good health and CMV-seronegative. Material for sequencing was PBMCs. The chain links TRBV13 to TRBJ2-1, with a weak D call TRBD1 (6 bases). Here the CDR3 reads CASSPIGQYNEQFF. The CDR3 bases are TGTGCCAGCAGCCCGATTGGACAGTACAATGAGCAGTTCTTC.